A selection of T cell receptor beta chains follows, all from one sample in a study of CD8+ T cells in alopecia areata. Sequenced by immunoSEQ multiplex PCR; TCRdb stores in-frame clones only, minus some. The sample records about 190,000 clones, 50% to 60% being singletons. This specimen consisted of CD4+ T cells sorted from blood, obtained at week 4, from a patient treated with tofacitinib. All receptors come from a human donor with alopecia areata. Each CDR3 is given with its conserved first and last residue. D genes are given only for firm matches. Not all rows give a size; the values are once, few, many and, for expanded clones, a class.

TRBJ2-1 TRBD1 TRBV5-1 - TGCGCCAGCACCGACAGGGGGCAAGTCAATGAGCAGTTCTTC CASTDRGQVNEQFF
TRBJ2-1 - TRBV28 few TGTGCCAGCAGCCTCGAGGAAGAGCAGTTCTTC CASSLEEEQFF
TRBJ1-2 - TRBV30 - TGTGCCTGGAGTGTGCGCGGGGGGCTTGGCTACACCTTC CAWSVRGGLGYTF
TRBJ2-1 TRBD1 TRBV29-1 - TGCAGCGTTGAAGCGGCAGGGGGAGTTAACAATGAGCAGTTCTTC CSVEAAGGVNNEQFF
TRBJ2-1 TRBD2 TRBV29-1 once TGCAGCGTTGTACACGGGACTAGCGGTTACAATGAGCAGTTCTTC CSVVHGTSGYNEQFF
TRBJ2-5 - TRBV29-1 - TGCAGCGTTTGCCTTATAGAGACCCAGTACTTC CSVCLIETQYF
TRBJ2-3 - TRBV7-2 few TGTGCCAGCACCCTGTCTACCGACCTGCAGTATTTT CASTLSTDLQYF
TRBJ2-1 - TRBV7-7 - TGTGCTAGCAGCCGGAACTACGGACACAACAATGAGCAGTTCTTC CASSRNYGHNNEQFF
TRBJ2-1 TRBD2 TRBV2 few TGTGCCAGCAGTCTGGCGGGAGCCTACAATGAGCAGTTCTTC CASSLAGAYNEQFF
TRBJ2-3 - TRBV6-6 - TGTGCCAGCAGTTACGGGGTGGGGGTGACCACAGATACGCAGTATTTT CASSYGVGVTTDTQYF
TRBJ1-1 - TRBV2 - TGTGCCTGCCGAAGGTGGGACCTGAACACTGAAGCTTTCTTT CACRRWDLNTEAFF
TRBJ2-1 - TRBV28 few TGTGCCAGCAGTCGGGGGGACAGGCGAGAGCAGTTCTTC CASSRGDRREQFF
TRBJ2-7 - TRBV7-2 few TGTGCCAGCAGCCTAGAGGGTGGTTACGAGCAGTACTTC CASSLEGGYEQYF
TRBJ2-6 - TRBV4-1 - TGCGCCAGCAGCCAAGATCTAAGGACGGTAGGACGGGGGGCCAACGTCCTGACTTTC CASSQDLRTVGRGANVLTF
TRBJ2-5 - TRBV5-4 - TGTGCCAGCAGCTTGGGGAGAGGGCGGGAGACCCAGTACTTC CASSLGRGRETQYF
TRBJ1-1 TRBD1 TRBV30 once TGTGCCTGGAGTGCCGACAGGGGACATGAAGCTTTCTTT CAWSADRGHEAFF
TRBJ1-2 TRBD1 TRBV18 few TGTGCCAGCTCGACGACAGGGTATGGCTACACCTTC CASSTTGYGYTF
TRBJ2-2 - TRBV27 - TGTGCCAGCAGTCCAGTAGGGCCGTTCGCCGGGGAGCTGTTTTTT CASSPVGPFAGELFF
TRBJ1-2 TRBD1 TRBV30 - TGTGCCTGTGCCAGACAGGGGGCGGGAGGCTACACCTTC CACARQGAGGYTF
TRBJ2-2 - TRBV4-2 - TGTGCCAGCAGCCAAAACACTCGAACCGGGGAGCTGTTTTTT CASSQNTRTGELFF
TRBJ2-5 TRBD1 TRBV5-1 once TGCGCCAGCAGCTTAAGGACAGGGGTGGGAGAGACCCAGTACTTC CASSLRTGVGETQYF
TRBJ2-2 - TRBV29-1 - TGCAGCGTTGAAGACAGGGACCTTACCGGGGAGCTGTTTTTT CSVEDRDLTGELFF
TRBJ2-5 TRBD2 TRBV10-3 few TGTGCCATCAGTGAGCCGGGACTAGCGGGTATTTACCAAGAGACCCAGTACTTC CAISEPGLAGIYQETQYF
TRBJ2-7 - TRBV5-1 - TGCGCCAGCAGCCTTGGGGGCACCTGGGAGTACGAGCAGTACTTC CASSLGGTWEYEQYF